This T cell receptor beta chain was sequenced in a study of blood T cell repertoires in COVID-19. The CDR3 runs 15 residues. Germline CDR1 LNHDA, CDR2 SQIVND (reference sequence). V dropped 6 bases and J dropped 2 bases, with 14 bases sitting between them. Clones were read by immunoSEQ multiplex PCR, and TCRdb kept only the in-frame ones, dropping some. The sample yields about 170,000 clones, approximately 90% seen once. The gene calls are TRBV19 and TRBJ1-3; no firm D call. The TCR originated in a man between 25 and 39 years old with COVID-19, enrolled during active disease. The specimen sequenced was peripheral blood. The CDR3 is CASSPIAGAGNTIYF. The DNA of the CDR3 is TGTGCCAGTAGCCCTATAGCCGGGGCTGGAAACACCATATATTTT. Full variable domain (outside the CDR3, taken from reference TRBV19 and TRBJ1-3): DGGITQSPKYLFRKEGQNVTLSCEQNLNHDAMYWYRQDPGQGLRLIYYSQIVNDFQKGDIAEGYSVSREKKESFPLTVTSAQKNPTAFYLCASSPIAGAGNTIYFGEGSWLTVV.